This is a list of T cell receptor beta chains from one sample in a study of CD8 T cells in Susac syndrome. TCRdb itself ran the immunoSEQ multiplex PCR reads through MiXCR, one entry per CDR3 protein. The table has approximately 140,000 distinct CDR3 sequences, approximately 95% seen once; the top ten hold approximately 0.12%. The sample was CD4+ T cells from PBMCs. The receptors shown here come from a human donor with multiple sclerosis. Both conserved end residues are trimmed from each CDR3. Fields, in order: J gene, V gene, CDR3 protein.

j_call: TRBJ1-1
v_call: TRBV29-1
cdr3_aa: SVEIPGQGQAAF

j_call: TRBJ1-5
v_call: TRBV6-1
cdr3_aa: ASSPEEGVRNQPQH

j_call: TRBJ2-5
v_call: TRBV11-2
cdr3_aa: ASSNSGRAQETQY

j_call: TRBJ1-2
v_call: TRBV20-1
cdr3_aa: SAHPEGTPTVYGYT

j_call: TRBJ2-3
v_call: TRBV20-1
cdr3_aa: SAPTGGRTDTQY

j_call: TRBJ1-1
v_call: TRBV7-2
cdr3_aa: ASSLGRAHGGAF

j_call: TRBJ1-6
v_call: TRBV19
cdr3_aa: ASSSRSLGGSPLH

j_call: TRBJ2-3
v_call: TRBV7-2
cdr3_aa: ASSLANRVATDTQY

j_call: TRBJ2-2
v_call: TRBV12-3/TRBV12-4
cdr3_aa: ASSLRLALDTGELF

j_call: TRBJ1-2
v_call: TRBV2
cdr3_aa: ASRETANYGYT

j_call: TRBJ1-5
v_call: TRBV6-6
cdr3_aa: ASSYGDRINQPQH

j_call: TRBJ1-2
v_call: TRBV12-3/TRBV12-4
cdr3_aa: ASSLKDGYT

j_call: TRBJ1-5
v_call: TRBV28
cdr3_aa: ASRPGGTGQPQH

j_call: TRBJ2-1
v_call: TRBV7-8
cdr3_aa: ASSLGRFAGLAAISSYNEQF

j_call: TRBJ2-5
v_call: TRBV9
cdr3_aa: ASSEGREETQY

j_call: TRBJ2-3
v_call: TRBV11-2
cdr3_aa: ASSLGGTGQY

j_call: TRBJ2-1
v_call: TRBV24-1
cdr3_aa: ATSSGRFTNEQF

j_call: TRBJ2-1
v_call: TRBV7-8
cdr3_aa: ASSLVSGLAF

j_call: TRBJ2-2
v_call: TRBV7-2
cdr3_aa: ASSLGVMSTGELF

j_call: TRBJ2-7
v_call: TRBV20-1
cdr3_aa: SASGSYEQY

j_call: TRBJ2-3
v_call: TRBV5-1
cdr3_aa: ASSGRTSADTQY

j_call: TRBJ2-1
v_call: TRBV3-1
cdr3_aa: ASSFNLKEQF

j_call: TRBJ2-7
v_call: TRBV5-1
cdr3_aa: ASSVDPGVSSYEQY